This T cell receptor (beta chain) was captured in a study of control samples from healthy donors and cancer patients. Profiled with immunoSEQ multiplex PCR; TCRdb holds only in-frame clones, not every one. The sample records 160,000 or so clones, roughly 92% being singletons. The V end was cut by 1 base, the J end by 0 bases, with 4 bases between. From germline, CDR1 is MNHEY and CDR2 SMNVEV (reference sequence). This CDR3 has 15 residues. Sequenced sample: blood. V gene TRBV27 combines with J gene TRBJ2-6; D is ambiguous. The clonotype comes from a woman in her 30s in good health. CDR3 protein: CASSLYGSGANVLTF. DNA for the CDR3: TGTGCCAGCAGTTTATATGGCTCTGGGGCCAACGTCCTGACTTTC.